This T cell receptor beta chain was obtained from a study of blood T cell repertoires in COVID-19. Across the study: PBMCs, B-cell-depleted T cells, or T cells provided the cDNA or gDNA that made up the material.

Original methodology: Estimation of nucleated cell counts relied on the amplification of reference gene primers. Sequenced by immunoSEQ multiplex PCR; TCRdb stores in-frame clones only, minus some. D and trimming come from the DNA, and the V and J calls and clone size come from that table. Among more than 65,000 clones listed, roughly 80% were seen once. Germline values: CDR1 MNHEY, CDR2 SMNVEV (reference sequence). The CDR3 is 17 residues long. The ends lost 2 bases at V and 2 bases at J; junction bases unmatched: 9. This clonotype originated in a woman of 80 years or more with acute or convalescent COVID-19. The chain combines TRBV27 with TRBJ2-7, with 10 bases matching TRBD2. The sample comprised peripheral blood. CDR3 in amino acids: CASSLNSGSGGAYEQYF. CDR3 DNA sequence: TGTGCCAGCAGTTTAAATTCCGGGAGCGGGGGGGCCTACGAGCAGTACTTC.